Below are 28 T cell receptor beta chains sequenced from a single sample in a study of monozygotic twins with inflammatory bowel disease. Following a re-call of the 5' RACE reads, TCRdb has one entry per CDR3 protein and lacks DNA. The sample includes just over 300,000 distinct CDR3 sequences. The specimen sequenced was blood. The receptors were sampled from a human donor with ulcerative colitis or Crohn's disease, or a healthy co-twin of an affected twin (not recorded which).

The chain has TRBV7-2 and TRBJ2-4. Germline CDR1 reads SGHTA; CDR2 reads FQGNSA. The CDR3 is made up of 17 amino acids. This CDR3 is CASSLEHSNLAKNIQYF.

V gene TRBV4-2 combines with J gene TRBJ2-5; TCRdb picks TRBD2, but there is no DNA to check that call. Looked up from germline, CDR1 is LGHNA and CDR2 is YNFKEQ. The CDR3 sequence is 18 residues long. The CDR3 protein is CASSQDLRGGGLQETQYF.

The chain links TRBV5-1 to TRBJ2-7. The CDR3 covers 14 residues. Germline values: CDR1 SGHRS, CDR2 YFSETQ. CDR3 sequence reads: CASSLGRWAYEQYF.

The rearrangement links TRBV7-2 to TRBJ2-3. Germline values: CDR1 SGHTA, CDR2 FQGNSA. The CDR3 is 13 residues long. CDR3 region: CASSYYGPDTQYF.

The gene calls are TRBV24-1 and TRBJ2-7; TCRdb's D call, TRBD1, is unchecked because there is no DNA. Germline V gene lookup returns CDR1 KGHDR and CDR2 SFDVKD. The CDR3 spans 14 residues. The CDR3 sequence is CATSDSWGENEQYF.

Here the CDR3 reads CSAPTSGTLKTGELFF. V is TRBV20-1 and J is TRBJ2-2; TCRdb's D gene call, TRBD1, goes unchecked for lack of DNA. The germline V gene encodes CDR1 DFQATT and CDR2 SNEGSKA (reference sequence). The CDR3 is 16 amino acids.

The V call is TRBV18, the J call TRBJ2-7. There are 14 residues in the CDR3. Germline V gene data show CDR1 as KGHSH and CDR2 as LQKENI. CDR3 protein: CASSLTGGLNEQYF.

The gene calls are TRBV6-2 or TRBV6-3 and TRBJ2-3; TCRdb designates TRBD1, a call that cannot be tested without DNA. The CDR3 is 14 residues long. Germline V CDR1 and CDR2: MNHEY, SVGEGT. The CDR3 sequence is CASSKSRGTDTQYF.

The chain employs TRBV20-1 and TRBJ2-4; without DNA, the TCRdb call of TRBD2 cannot be checked. Germline lookup yields CDR1 DFQATT and CDR2 SNEGSKA (reference sequence). This CDR3 comprises 15 residues. This chain's CDR3 is CSATGRTLAKNIQYF.

The chain combines TRBV11-1 with TRBJ1-2. This CDR3 region has 13 residues. Germline V gene data show CDR1 as SGHAT and CDR2 as FQDESV (reference sequence). The CDR3 is CASSLDWSDGYTF. The variable domain in full, completed from reference TRBV11-1 and TRBJ1-2, reads EAEVAQSPRYKITEKSQAVAFWCDPISGHATLYWYRQILGQGPELLVQFQDESVVDDSQLPKDRFSAERLKGVDSTLKIQPAELGDSAMYLCASSLDWSDGYTFGSGTRLTVV.

The CDR3 reads CASSQVGGGDTQYF. The rearrangement uses TRBV4-3 and TRBJ2-3; TCRdb's assignment of TRBD1 cannot be checked, as there is no DNA. Germline values: CDR1 LGHNA, CDR2 YSLEER. This CDR3 has 14 residues.

The chain is built from TRBV12-3 or TRBV12-4 and TRBJ2-2. This CDR3 comprises 11 residues. CDR3 in amino acids: CASSLGWELFF.

This chain uses TRBV30 with TRBJ1-1; the TCRdb call, TRBD1, lacks DNA for checking. Germline V gene lookup returns CDR1 GTSNPN and CDR2 SVGIG (reference sequence). The CDR3 extends over 11 amino acids. This CDR3 is CAWSRGMSAFF. The full variable domain, rest sourced from reference TRBV30 and TRBJ1-1, is SQTIHQWPATLVQPVGSPLSLECTVEGTSNPNLYWYRQAAGRGLQLLFYSVGIGQISSEVPQNLSASRPQDRQFILSSKKLLLSDSGFYLCAWSRGMSAFFGQGTRLTVV.

The V and J genes are TRBV5-6 and TRBJ2-5; without DNA, the TCRdb call of TRBD1 cannot be checked. The CDR3 length is 17 residues. Germline CDR1 is SGHDT and CDR2 is YYEEEE. CDR3 amino acids: CASSLGAVANRQETQYF. Using reference TRBV5-6 and TRBJ2-5 for the parts outside the CDR3, the full variable domain is DAGVTQSPTHLIKTRGQQVTLRCSPKSGHDTVSWYQQALGQGPQFIFQYYEEEERQRGNFPDRFSGHQFPNYSSELNVNALLLGDSALYLCASSLGAVANRQETQYFGPGTRLLVL.

The rearrangement links TRBV4-2 to TRBJ2-4; TCRdb names TRBD2, which stays unverified in the absence of DNA. CDR1 is LGHNA and CDR2 is YNFKEQ in the germline V gene. CDR3 length: 15 amino acids. CDR3 amino acids: CASSQNRESANIQYF.

J is TRBJ1-1 and V is TRBV12-3 or TRBV12-4; the D call from TCRdb, TRBD1, cannot be confirmed without DNA. The CDR3 is made up of 15 amino acids. CDR3 region: CASSLKTGGWTEAFF.

CDR3 sequence reads: CAISASGGAYEQYF. This chain links TRBV10-3 with TRBJ2-7; as DNA is missing, the TRBD2 call by TCRdb cannot be tested. The CDR3 has 14 residues. The V gene's germline CDR1 is ENHRY and CDR2 SYGVKD.

V gene TRBV2 combines with J gene TRBJ2-5; TCRdb names TRBD2, which stays unverified in the absence of DNA. The CDR3 loop spans 13 amino acids. Germline CDR1 reads SNHLY; CDR2 reads FYNNEI. The CDR3: CASSGDSRETQYF.

This chain connects TRBV11-2 to TRBJ2-2; without DNA, the TCRdb call of TRBD2 cannot be checked. The CDR3 has 15 residues. The germline V gene has CDR1 SGHAT and CDR2 FQNNGV. The CDR3 region is CASRSKRGGSGELFF. The entire variable domain, with the rest obtained from reference TRBV11-2 and TRBJ2-2, is as follows: EAGVAQSPRYKIIEKRQSVAFWCNPISGHATLYWYQQILGQGPKLLIQFQNNGVVDDSQLPKDRFSAERLKGVDSTLKIQPAKLEDSAVYLCASRSKRGGSGELFFGEGSRLTVL.

V gene TRBV4-1 combines with J gene TRBJ1-5. Looked up from germline, CDR1 is MGHRA and CDR2 is YSYEKL. This CDR3 is built from 15 residues. CDR3 sequence: CASSQVQISNQPQHF.

This chain joins TRBV5-6 and TRBJ2-7. Germline CDR1 is SGHDT and CDR2 is YYEEEE. CDR3 size: 13 residues. The CDR3 reads CASNLAANYEQYF.

The V call is TRBV7-9, the J call TRBJ1-4; TCRdb's D gene call, TRBD1, goes unchecked for lack of DNA. Germline CDR1 and CDR2: SEHNR and FQNEAQ (reference sequence). The CDR3 consists of 15 residues. The CDR3 region is CASSGQQGFNEKLFF.

The chain carries TRBV24-1 and TRBJ2-2; TCRdb's D gene call, TRBD1, goes unchecked for lack of DNA. This CDR3 is built from 16 residues. Per the germline V gene, CDR1 is KGHDR and CDR2 is SFDVKD. The CDR3 sequence is CATQGSGTGGRRELFF.

The genes are TRBV9 and TRBJ2-2; the TCRdb D gene call, TRBD2, has no DNA to confirm it. Germline V CDR1 and CDR2: SGDLS, YYNGEE. CDR3 length: 16 amino acids. CDR3 in amino acids: CASSAGLAGFGGELFF.

The V gene is TRBV5-1, the J gene TRBJ1-4; TCRdb reports TRBD1, a call that lacks DNA to check it against. Germline CDR1 SGHRS, CDR2 YFSETQ. The CDR3 is made up of 15 amino acids. This CDR3 reads CASSLVGAFNEKLFF. Supplemented by reference TRBV5-1 and TRBJ1-4, the full variable domain reads KAGVTQTPRYLIKTRGQQVTLSCSPISGHRSVSWYQQTPGQGLQFLFEYFSETQRNKGNFPGRFSGRQFSNSRSEMNVSTLELGDSALYLCASSLVGAFNEKLFFGSGTQLSVL.

The rearrangement joins TRBV28 to TRBJ2-1; the D gene TCRdb calls, TRBD1, cannot be checked with no DNA. The germline V gene has CDR1 MDHEN and CDR2 SYDVKM. CDR3 length equals 15 residues. CDR3 amino acids: CASSKDGTGFYEQFF.

The rearrangement uses TRBV29-1 and TRBJ2-7; TCRdb indicates TRBD2, and absent DNA this call remains unverified. This CDR3 has 12 residues. Germline V gene data show CDR1 as SQVTM and CDR2 as ANQGSEA. The CDR3 loop reads CSGRDYGGEQYF.

J is TRBJ2-1 and V is TRBV5-4. The CDR3 runs to 14 residues. Germline lookup yields CDR1 SGHNT and CDR2 YYREEE (reference sequence). The chain's CDR3 is CASSPRSFYNEQFF.